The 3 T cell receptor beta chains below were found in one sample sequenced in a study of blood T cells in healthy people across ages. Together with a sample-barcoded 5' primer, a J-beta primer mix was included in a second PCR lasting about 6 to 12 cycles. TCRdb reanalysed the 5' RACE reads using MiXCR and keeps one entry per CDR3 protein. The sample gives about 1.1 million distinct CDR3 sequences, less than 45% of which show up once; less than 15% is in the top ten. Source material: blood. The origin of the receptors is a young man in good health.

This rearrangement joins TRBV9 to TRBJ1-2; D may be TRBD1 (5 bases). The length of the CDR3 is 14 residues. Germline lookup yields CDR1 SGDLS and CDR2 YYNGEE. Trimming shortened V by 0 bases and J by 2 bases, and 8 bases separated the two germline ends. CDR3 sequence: CASSVAWGNYGYTF. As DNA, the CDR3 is TGTGCCAGCAGCGTAGCATGGGGGAACTATGGCTACACCTTC. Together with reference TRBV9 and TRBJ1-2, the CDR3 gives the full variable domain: DSGVTQTPKHLITATGQRVTLRCSPRSGDLSVYWYQQSLDQGLQFLIQYYNGEERAKGNILERFSAQQFPDLHSELNLSSLELGDSALYFCASSVAWGNYGYTFGSGTRLTVV.

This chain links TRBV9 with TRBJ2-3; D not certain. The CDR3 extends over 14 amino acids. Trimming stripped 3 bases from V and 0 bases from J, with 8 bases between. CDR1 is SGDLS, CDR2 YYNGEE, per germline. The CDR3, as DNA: TGTGCCAGCAGCGCAGTCCCGAGCACAGATACGCAGTATTTT. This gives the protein CASSAVPSTDTQYF.

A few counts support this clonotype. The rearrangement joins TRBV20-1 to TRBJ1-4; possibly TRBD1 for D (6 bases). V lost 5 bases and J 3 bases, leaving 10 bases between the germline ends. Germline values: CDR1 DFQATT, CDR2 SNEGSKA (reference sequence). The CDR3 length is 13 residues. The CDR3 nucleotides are TGCAGTGCTGGGGAGGGGGCTAATGAAAAACTGTTTTTT. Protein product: CSAGEGANEKLFF.